The 14 T cell receptor beta chains listed next were all sequenced from one sample in a study of identical twins. A single record per CDR3 protein comes from TCRdb applying MiXCR to the 5' RACE reads. In the table there are under 250,000 distinct CDR3 sequences, around 6.8% of which are singletons. These data also formed part of another study, on yellow fever vaccine responses in identical twins.

Source material: memory (CD45RO+) T cells sorted from blood. These receptors were collected from a woman aged 18 to 35 in good health.

This clonotype has ten or more counts. The chain is built from TRBV29-1 and TRBJ2-7, with D perhaps matching TRBD2 (7 bases). The length of the CDR3 is 16 residues. Germline CDR1 and CDR2: SQVTM and ANQGSEA. V was shortened by 6 bases and J by 0 bases, with 21 bases between the two germline ends. In nucleotides, the CDR3 is TGCAGCGTGGCCCTTGGGGGGGGGGCAAGCTCCTACGAGCAGTACTTC. Amino acids: CSVALGGGASSYEQYF.

This clonotype was recorded at least ten times. This sequence joins TRBV7-9 and TRBJ1-5; D may be TRBD1 (5 bases). Deletions cut 1 base from V and 0 bases from J, with 7 bases between. The V gene's germline CDR1 is SEHNR and CDR2 FQNEAQ (reference sequence). This CDR3 region has 15 residues. CDR3 coding DNA: TGTGCCAGCAGCTTAGGAGACAGTAGCAATCAGCCCCAGCATTTT. This encodes CASSLGDSSNQPQHF.

The chain links TRBV12-3 or TRBV12-4 to TRBJ2-3; TRBD2 aligns across 10 bases. There are 18 residues in the CDR3. The ends lost 1 base at V and 3 bases at J; junction bases unmatched: 10. The CDR3 nucleotides read TGTGCCAGCAGTTTAGTTGGCCTAGCGGGAGTGGGGACAGATACGCAGTATTTT. This sequence encodes CASSLVGLAGVGTDTQYF.

The J gene is TRBJ1-1, the V gene TRBV6-5; D not certain. This CDR3 comprises 12 residues. V dropped 2 bases and J dropped 8 bases, with 9 bases sitting between them. Germline CDR1 is MNHEY and CDR2 is SVGAGI. In DNA, the CDR3 is TGTGCCAGCAGTTACCCTCTAGGGGAAGCTTTCTTT. Protein product: CASSYPLGEAFF.

In its sample, this clonotype was seen many times. V gene TRBV5-6 combines with J gene TRBJ1-4; 8 bases are a match to TRBD1. Unmatched junction bases numbered 12, after V lost 3 bases and J lost 8 bases. CDR3 length: 16 residues. Germline CDR1 and CDR2: SGHDT and YYEEEE. This chain's CDR3 is CASSSAGGPGVEKLFF. The CDR3 DNA reads TGTGCCAGCAGCTCGGCAGGGGGCCCAGGAGTGGAAAAACTGTTTTTT.

This clonotype was detected many times. The chain combines TRBV9 with TRBJ2-7; D not certain. The CDR3 is 14 amino acids. Deletions cut 0 bases from V and 0 bases from J, with 7 bases between. The germline V gene has CDR1 SGDLS and CDR2 YYNGEE. The CDR3 spells CASSVVPSSYEQYF. The CDR3 DNA follows: TGTGCCAGCAGCGTAGTCCCCAGCTCCTACGAGCAGTACTTC.

This clonotype has at least ten counts. V usage is TRBV5-5 and J usage is TRBJ1-5, with 7 bases aligning to TRBD1. Germline V gene sequence: CDR1 SGHKS, CDR2 YYEKEE (reference sequence). This CDR3 spans 18 amino acids. Trimming removed 0 bases from V and 2 bases from J; junction bases left unmatched: 11. CDR3 loop: CASSLAVPTGTGNQPQHF. In DNA form, the CDR3 reads TGTGCCAGCAGCTTGGCGGTCCCGACAGGGACCGGCAATCAGCCCCAGCATTTT.

This clonotype was counted at least ten times. J is TRBJ2-5 and V is TRBV20-1, with D possibly TRBD2 on 5 matching bases. This CDR3 has 18 amino acids. Germline values: CDR1 DFQATT, CDR2 SNEGSKA (reference sequence). Trimming took off 0 bases at V and 5 bases at J, with 25 bases between the two ends. CDR3 in amino acids: CSARDPQGRASIRETQYF. CDR3 bases: TGCAGTGCTAGAGATCCCCAAGGAAGAGCTAGCATTCGGGAGACCCAGTACTTC.

The rearrangement links TRBV19 to TRBJ1-1, with D unclear. The ends were cut back, 5 bases at V and 8 bases at J, with 12 bases in the middle. CDR3 length equals 12 residues. Germline V lookup: CDR1 LNHDA, CDR2 SQIVND (reference sequence). The chain's CDR3 is CASSRSGQEAFF. The CDR3 nucleotides are TGTGCCAGTAGTCGGAGCGGGCAGGAAGCTTTCTTT.

This clonotype was observed many times. The chain has TRBV29-1 and TRBJ2-5; D ambiguous. In germline, CDR1 is SQVTM, CDR2 ANQGSEA. Trimming cost V 6 bases and J 5 bases, with 7 bases left between them. This CDR3 spans 10 amino acids. DNA of the CDR3: TGCAGCGTGTCTGGGGAGACCCAGTACTTC. Its translation: CSVSGETQYF.

V gene TRBV12-3 or TRBV12-4 combines with J gene TRBJ2-6; D not certain. V shed 7 bases and J shed 0 bases, with 19 bases lying between them. This CDR3 has 18 residues. Here the CDR3 DNA reads TGTGCCAGCACCCCAAACCCCTCGGCCTACTCTGGGGCCAACGTCCTGACTTTC. Its protein product is CASTPNPSAYSGANVLTF.

This clonotype was recorded at least ten times. This chain joins TRBV4-1 and TRBJ2-1; 13 nucleotides agree with TRBD2. The V gene end was trimmed by 1 base and the J gene end by 9 bases; junction bases not matched to a gene: 15. This CDR3 contains 19 residues. The V gene's germline CDR1 is MGHRA and CDR2 YSYEKL. CDR3 coding DNA: TGCGCCAGCAGCCAAGCCGGGACGGAAGGACTAGCGGGAGTCGGTGAGCAGTTCTTC. Its protein product is CASSQAGTEGLAGVGEQFF.

This clonotype was counted only a few times. The chain employs TRBV13 and TRBJ1-4; 8 positions match TRBD1. The trim removed 4 bases at V and 10 bases at J, leaving 11 bases unmatched. From germline, CDR1 is PRHDT and CDR2 FYEKMQ (reference sequence). This CDR3 has 15 residues. The chain's CDR3 is CASSYKKGTGGKLFF. The CDR3 nucleotides read TGTGCCAGCAGCTATAAGAAGGGGACAGGAGGAAAACTGTTTTTT.

This clonotype was counted a few times. V usage is TRBV14 and J usage is TRBJ1-1; 7 bases are a match to TRBD1. The J segment lost 3 bases and the V segment lost 3 bases, leaving 1 base of the junction unmatched. The germline V gene encodes CDR1 SGHDN and CDR2 FVKESK. The CDR3 covers 13 residues. The CDR3 is CASSQGQHTEAFF. The CDR3 bases are TGTGCCAGCAGCCAGGGACAGCACACTGAAGCTTTCTTT.